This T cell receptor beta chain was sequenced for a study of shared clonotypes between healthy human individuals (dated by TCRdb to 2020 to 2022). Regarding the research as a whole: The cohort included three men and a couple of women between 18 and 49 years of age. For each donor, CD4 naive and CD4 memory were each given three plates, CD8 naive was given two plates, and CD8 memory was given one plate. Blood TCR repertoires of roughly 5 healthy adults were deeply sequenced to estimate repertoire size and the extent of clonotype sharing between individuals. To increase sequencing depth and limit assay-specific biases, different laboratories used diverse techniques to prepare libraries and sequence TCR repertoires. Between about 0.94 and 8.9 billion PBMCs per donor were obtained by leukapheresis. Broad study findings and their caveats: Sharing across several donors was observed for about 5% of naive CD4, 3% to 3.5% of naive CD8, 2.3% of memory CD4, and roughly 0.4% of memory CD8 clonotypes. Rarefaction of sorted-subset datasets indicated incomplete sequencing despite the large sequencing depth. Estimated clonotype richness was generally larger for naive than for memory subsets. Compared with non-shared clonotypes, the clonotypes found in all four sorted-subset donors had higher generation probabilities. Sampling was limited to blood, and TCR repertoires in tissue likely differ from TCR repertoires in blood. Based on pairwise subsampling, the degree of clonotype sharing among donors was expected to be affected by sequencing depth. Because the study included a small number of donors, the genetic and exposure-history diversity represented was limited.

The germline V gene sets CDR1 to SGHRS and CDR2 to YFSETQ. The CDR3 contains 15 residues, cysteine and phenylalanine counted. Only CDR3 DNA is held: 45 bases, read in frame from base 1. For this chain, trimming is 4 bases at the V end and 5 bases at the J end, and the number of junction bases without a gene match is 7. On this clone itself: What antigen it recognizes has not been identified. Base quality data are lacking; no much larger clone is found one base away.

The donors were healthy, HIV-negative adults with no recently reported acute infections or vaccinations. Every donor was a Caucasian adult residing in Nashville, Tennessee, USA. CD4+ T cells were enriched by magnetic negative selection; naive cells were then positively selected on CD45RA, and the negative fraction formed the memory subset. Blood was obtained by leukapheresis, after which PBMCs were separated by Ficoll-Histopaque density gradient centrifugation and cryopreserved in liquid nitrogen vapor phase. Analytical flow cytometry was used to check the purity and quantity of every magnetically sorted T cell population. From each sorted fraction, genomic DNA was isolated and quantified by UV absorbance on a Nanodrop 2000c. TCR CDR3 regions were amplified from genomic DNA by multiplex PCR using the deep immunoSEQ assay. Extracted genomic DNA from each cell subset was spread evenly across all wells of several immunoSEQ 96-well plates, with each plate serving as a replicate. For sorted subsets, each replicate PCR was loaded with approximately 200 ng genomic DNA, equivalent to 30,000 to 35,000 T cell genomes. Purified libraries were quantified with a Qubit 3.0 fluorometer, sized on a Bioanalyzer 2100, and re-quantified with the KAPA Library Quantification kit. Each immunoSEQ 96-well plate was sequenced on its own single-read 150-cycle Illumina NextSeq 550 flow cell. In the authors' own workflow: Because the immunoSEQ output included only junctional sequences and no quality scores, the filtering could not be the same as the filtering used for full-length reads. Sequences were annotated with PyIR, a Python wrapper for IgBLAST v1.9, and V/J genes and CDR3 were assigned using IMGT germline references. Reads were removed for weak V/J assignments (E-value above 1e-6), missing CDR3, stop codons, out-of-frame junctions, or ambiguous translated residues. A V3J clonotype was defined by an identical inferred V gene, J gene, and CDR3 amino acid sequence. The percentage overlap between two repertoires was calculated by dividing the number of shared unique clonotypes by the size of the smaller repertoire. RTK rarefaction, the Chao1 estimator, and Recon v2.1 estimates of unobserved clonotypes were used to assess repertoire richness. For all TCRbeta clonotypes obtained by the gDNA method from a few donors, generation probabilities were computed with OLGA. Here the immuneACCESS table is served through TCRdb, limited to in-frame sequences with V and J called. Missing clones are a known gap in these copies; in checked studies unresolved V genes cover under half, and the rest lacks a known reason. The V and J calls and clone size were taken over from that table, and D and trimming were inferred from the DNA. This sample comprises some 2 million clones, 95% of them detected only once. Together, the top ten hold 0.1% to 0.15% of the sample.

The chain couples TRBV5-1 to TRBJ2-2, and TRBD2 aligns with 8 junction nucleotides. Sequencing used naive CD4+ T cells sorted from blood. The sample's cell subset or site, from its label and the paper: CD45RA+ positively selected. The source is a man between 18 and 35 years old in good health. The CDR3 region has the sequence CASSMREARTGELFF. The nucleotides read TGCGCCAGCAGCATGCGGGAGGCGAGGACCGGGGAGCTGTTTTTT.